This T cell receptor (beta chain) was found in a study of OX40 agonist ivuxolimab in advanced cancers. In the study overall: A history of anti-PD-1, anti-PD-L1 or anti-CTLA-4 therapy was acceptable, and 40% had some. Study results and caveats: In the 0.1 to 3.0 mg/kg range, CD4+ and CD8+ blood T cells had expanded clonally by week 6.

Sequencing used immunoSEQ multiplex PCR; TCRdb keeps in-frame clones, though not all of them. The sample gives some 82,000 clones, over 85% of which show up once; approximately 10% is in the top ten. A word on this clone: Its target is unknown.

The CDR3 runs to 15 residues. V lost 8 bases and J lost 8; bases outside the gene matches: 13. Germline V gene sequence: CDR1 LGHNA, CDR2 YNFKEQ. This rearrangement joins TRBV4-2 to TRBJ2-1, with 9 bases lining up with TRBD2. The sequence came from an adult with an advanced solid tumor such as melanoma, head and neck, liver or kidney cancer. Sequences were derived from CD4+ or CD8+ T cells sorted from blood, sampled in a trial of the OX40 agonist ivuxolimab. The CDR3 loop is CASVGAGGPEDEQFF. CDR3 sequence (DNA): TGTGCCAGCGTCGGGGCGGGAGGGCCGGAGGATGAGCAGTTCTTC.